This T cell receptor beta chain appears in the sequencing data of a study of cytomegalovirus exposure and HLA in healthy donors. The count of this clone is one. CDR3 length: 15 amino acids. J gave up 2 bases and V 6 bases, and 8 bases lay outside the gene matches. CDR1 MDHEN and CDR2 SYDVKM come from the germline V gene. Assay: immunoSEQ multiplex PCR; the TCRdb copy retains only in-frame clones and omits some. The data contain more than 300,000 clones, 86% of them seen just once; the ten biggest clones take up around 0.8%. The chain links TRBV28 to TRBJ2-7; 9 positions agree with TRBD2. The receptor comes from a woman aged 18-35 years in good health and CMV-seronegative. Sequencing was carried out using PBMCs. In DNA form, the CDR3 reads TGTGCCAGCAGCACCCCTAGCGGGGCAACCTACGAGCAGTACTTC. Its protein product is CASSTPSGATYEQYF.